Listed below are T cell receptor beta chains from one sample, sequenced in a study of cytotoxic CD8 clonotypes in ibrutinib-treated CLL. This table comes from immunoSEQ multiplex PCR, and its TCRdb copy is limited to in-frame clones, with some not included. There are under 150,000 clones in the sample; around 90% occur only once, and approximately 11% lies in the top ten. The sequences come from PBMCs, collected after 12 months of ibrutinib treatment. The receptors originated from a human donor with chronic lymphocytic leukemia. The CDR3 runs from the conserved cysteine through the conserved F or W. A D gene is named only where the DNA matches it firmly. Some rows mark clone size as missing; the rest say once, few, many or name a class of expanded clone.

j_call,v_call,d_call,clone_size,cdr3_aa,cdr3_nt
TRBJ2-7,TRBV7-9,.,.,CASSGGEFLVDEQYF,TGTGCCAGCAGCGGTGGGGAGTTCTTAGTAGACGAGCAGTACTTC
TRBJ2-2,TRBV5-1,TRBD2,once,CASSSLAGSNTGELFF,TGCGCCAGCAGCTCCCTAGCGGGGTCGAACACCGGGGAGCTGTTTTTT
TRBJ2-7,TRBV28,.,.,CASRPTAGYEQYF,TGTGCCAGCAGACCAACGGCAGGGTACGAGCAGTACTTC
TRBJ1-5,TRBV2,.,once,CASSVHDPYSNQPQHF,TGTGCCAGCAGTGTCCACGACCCGTATAGCAATCAGCCCCAGCATTTT
TRBJ2-2,TRBV2,TRBD2,.,CASRRLAGENTGELFF,TGTGCCAGCAGAAGACTAGCGGGGGAGAACACCGGGGAGCTGTTTTTT
TRBJ2-7,TRBV11-2,TRBD2,.,CASSLYPGLADEQYF,TGTGCCAGCAGCTTGTACCCGGGACTAGCTGACGAGCAGTACTTC
TRBJ1-3,TRBV6-5,.,.,CASRPGTPGNTIYF,TGTGCCAGCAGACCCGGGACTCCCGGAAACACCATATATTTT
TRBJ1-5,TRBV28,TRBD1,.,CASTHGTGHQPQHF,TGTGCCTCCACCCACGGGACAGGGCATCAGCCCCAGCATTTT
TRBJ2-7,TRBV10-3,TRBD2,once,CAIRPGREGDEQYF,TGTGCCATCAGGCCCGGGCGGGAGGGCGACGAGCAGTACTTC
TRBJ2-3,TRBV19,.,.,CASSMDKDTQYF,TGTGCCAGTAGTATGGACAAAGATACGCAGTATTTT
TRBJ2-7,TRBV25-1,.,.,CASKGPRDEQYF,TGTGCCAGCAAGGGACCCAGGGACGAGCAGTACTTC
TRBJ1-5,TRBV10-1,.,.,CASKIGGAEDQPQHF,TGCGCCAGCAAGATAGGGGGGGCTGAGGATCAGCCCCAGCATTTT
TRBJ2-2,TRBV4-2,.,.,CASLGSDTGELFF,TGTGCCAGCTTGGGGTCCGACACCGGGGAGCTGTTTTTT
TRBJ2-2,TRBV7-3,.,.,CASSFSGDAGELFF,TGTGCCAGCAGCTTTTCCGGAGACGCCGGGGAGCTGTTTTTT
TRBJ1-2,TRBV10-3,.,.,CAISESSGYGYTF,TGTGCCATCAGTGAGTCGTCCGGGTATGGCTACACCTTC
TRBJ2-7,TRBV28,.,.,CASSLRGMGWDF,TGTGCCAGCAGTTTGAGGGGTATGGGGTGGGACTTC
TRBJ1-1,TRBV18,.,.,CASSPNEAFF,TGTGCCAGCTCACCTAATGAAGCTTTCTTT
TRBJ2-1,TRBV2,TRBD2,.,CASSGFRTSGPYNEQFF,TGTGCCAGCAGTGGGTTTAGGACTAGCGGACCTTACAATGAGCAGTTCTTC
TRBJ2-7,TRBV5-4,.,.,CASSAGREYEQYF,TGTGCCAGCAGCGCGGGTCGAGAATACGAGCAGTACTTC
TRBJ2-5,TRBV7-9,.,.,CASSLERTQYF,TGTGCCAGCAGCTTAGAACGGACCCAGTACTTC
TRBJ2-7,TRBV28,TRBD2,once,CASSVLAGGGYEQYF,TGTGCCAGCAGTGTACTAGCGGGAGGTGGATACGAGCAGTACTTC
TRBJ2-3,TRBV11-2,.,.,CASSWGGGTSTDTQYF,TGTGCCAGCAGCTGGGGAGGAGGGACCAGCACAGATACGCAGTATTTT
TRBJ2-7,TRBV4-2,.,.,CASSQGGGPAYEQYF,TGTGCCAGCAGCCAAGGGGGTGGACCCGCCTACGAGCAGTACTTC
TRBJ1-3,TRBV28,.,.,CASSWSLSGNTIYF,TGTGCCAGCAGTTGGTCGCTCTCTGGAAACACCATATATTTT
TRBJ2-7,TRBV19,TRBD2,.,CASSIGLAGGYEQYF,TGTGCCAGTAGTATCGGACTAGCGGGAGGCTACGAGCAGTACTTC
TRBJ2-6,TRBV5-1,.,.,CASSFQTLSSGANVLTF,TGCGCCAGCAGCTTCCAGACCCTTAGCTCTGGGGCCAACGTCCTGACTTTC
TRBJ2-5,TRBV18,TRBD1,.,CASSTGTGSQETQYF,TGTGCCAGCTCAACCGGGACAGGCTCCCAAGAGACCCAGTACTTC
TRBJ2-7,TRBV19,.,.,CASSINWKDEQYF,TGTGCCAGTAGTATTAATTGGAAAGACGAGCAGTACTTC
TRBJ1-1,TRBV19,.,few,CASNPTENTEAFF,TGTGCCAGTAACCCGACAGAAAACACTGAAGCTTTCTTT
TRBJ2-1,TRBV2,.,.,CASSERYNEQFF,TGTGCCAGCAGTGAAAGGTACAATGAGCAGTTCTTC
TRBJ2-7,TRBV15,TRBD1,.,CATSSIDRGEQYF,TGTGCCACCAGCAGTATCGACAGGGGCGAGCAGTACTTC
TRBJ2-1,TRBV5-1,.,.,CASTGFDEQFF,TGCGCCAGCACGGGATTCGATGAGCAGTTCTTC
TRBJ2-7,TRBV7-9,.,.,CASSPMRASPTYEQYF,TGTGCCAGCAGCCCGATGCGAGCTTCTCCTACCTACGAGCAGTACTTC
TRBJ2-3,TRBV7-2,.,.,CASRRGLGTDTQYF,TGTGCCAGCAGGCGGGGATTGGGCACAGATACGCAGTATTTT